The 10 T cell receptor beta chains below come from one sample, sequenced in a study of cytomegalovirus exposure and HLA in healthy donors. PCR primers comprised 60 Vbeta and 13 Jbeta primers. Sequencing used immunoSEQ multiplex PCR; TCRdb keeps in-frame clones, though not all of them. Seen here are about 120,000 clones, 72% observed once, and the top ten hold 3% to 4%. Input material: PBMCs. The receptors were sampled from a man younger than 40 in good health and CMV-seronegative.

CDR3 sequence reads: CASSAGVAEAFF. The CDR3 region has the DNA TGTGCCAGTAGTGCCGGAGTCGCTGAAGCTTTCTTT. This rearrangement joins TRBV19 to TRBJ1-1; D unresolved. The germline V gene has CDR1 LNHDA and CDR2 SQIVND (reference sequence). V lost 5 bases to trimming and J lost 6 bases, with 10 bases between them. The CDR3 runs 12 residues.

This clone was counted between two and nine times. This rearrangement joins TRBV15 to TRBJ2-5; TRBD2 is a possible D gene (5 bases). The CDR3 is made up of 16 amino acids. V gave up 0 bases and J gave up 3 bases, with 14 bases separating them. Germline values: CDR1 LNHNV, CDR2 YYDKDF (reference sequence). This CDR3 is CATSREFTGYEETQYF. Written as DNA, the CDR3 is TGTGCCACCAGCAGAGAGTTTACGGGGTACGAAGAGACCCAGTACTTC.

This clone showed up just a few times. The V and J genes are TRBV27 and TRBJ1-6; 7 bases match TRBD1. V dropped 5 bases and J dropped 9; count of bases not matched to a gene: 7. This CDR3 is 14 amino acids long. CDR1 MNHEY and CDR2 SMNVEV come from the germline V gene (reference sequence). CDR3 sequence (DNA): TGTGCCAGCAGTCTACAGGGGAAGGGTTCACCCCTCCACTTT. Protein product: CASSLQGKGSPLHF.

The V gene is TRBV18, the J gene TRBJ1-3; D is possibly TRBD1 (6 bases). The germline V and J ends were trimmed by 2 bases and 0 bases, with 8 bases remaining between them. Germline lookup yields CDR1 KGHSH and CDR2 LQKENI. The CDR3 spans 15 residues. The CDR3 nucleotides read TGTGCCAGCTCACCAAACAGGGTCTCTGGAAACACCATATATTTT. Its translation: CASSPNRVSGNTIYF.

The chain joins TRBV7-2 to TRBJ1-6, with D unclear. V was trimmed by 4 bases and J by 0 bases, leaving 7 bases between them. CDR3 size: 15 residues. Germline lookup yields CDR1 SGHTA and CDR2 FQGNSA. CDR3 in DNA: TGTGCCAGCAGCTATACTAGCTCCTATAATTCACCCCTCCACTTT. Translating it yields CASSYTSSYNSPLHF.

The sample holds a few counts of this clone. The J gene is TRBJ1-1, the V gene TRBV29-1; D perhaps matches TRBD1 (6 bases). Germline values: CDR1 SQVTM, CDR2 ANQGSEA. Trimming shortened V by 1 base and J by 8 bases, and 14 bases separated the two germline ends. This CDR3 has 13 residues. CDR3: CSVEVEQGLEAFF. The CDR3 nucleotides read TGCAGCGTTGAAGTGGAACAGGGACTAGAAGCTTTCTTT.

Turning to this clone: An end of the junction differs from the germline gene, which may be a read error. This chain joins TRBV9 and TRBJ2-1; D might be TRBD2 (6 bases). This CDR3 comprises 15 residues. Germline V gene sequence: CDR1 SGDLS, CDR2 YYNGEE. CDR3 DNA sequence: TGTGCCAGCACCGTAGGGACTGCCTACTACAATGAGCAGTTCTTC. It encodes CASTVGTAYYNEQFF.

The rearrangement joins TRBV4-2 to TRBJ2-7, with D maybe TRBD1 (6 bases). The CDR3 sequence is 15 residues long. V was trimmed by 0 bases and J by 1 base, leaving 10 bases between them. Germline-derived CDR1 and CDR2 are LGHNA and YNFKEQ. DNA of the CDR3: TGTGCCAGCAGCCAAGAACTACAGGGTTCCTACGAGCAGTACTTC. Protein sequence: CASSQELQGSYEQYF.

The V and J genes are TRBV5-5 and TRBJ2-3; possible D gene TRBD1, 5 bases. The V and J ends lost 3 bases and 0 bases respectively, with 11 bases between them. Germline CDR1 SGHKS, CDR2 YYEKEE (reference sequence). This CDR3 comprises 15 residues. For the CDR3, the DNA is TGTGCCAGCAGCTCTCTACAGGCTAGCACAGATACGCAGTATTTT. Its protein product is CASSSLQASTDTQYF.

J is TRBJ1-5 and V is TRBV19, with D maybe TRBD1 (5 bases). Germline V lookup: CDR1 LNHDA, CDR2 SQIVND (reference sequence). CDR3 length: 18 residues. V lost 4 bases and J 0 bases, leaving 19 bases between the germline ends. The CDR3 reads CASSNRGLRGGSNQPQHF. The CDR3 bases are TGTGCCAGTAGTAATAGGGGATTAAGGGGAGGTAGCAATCAGCCCCAGCATTTT.